The present T cell receptor beta chain was sequenced within a study of blood T cell repertoires in COVID-19. At the level of the study: Sites in the United States, Italy and Spain provided acute and convalescent COVID-19 samples.

CDR3 size: 15 residues. V lost 0 bases and J 4 bases, leaving 13 bases between the germline ends. The germline V gene encodes CDR1 SGHRS and CDR2 YFSETQ. Participants reported their clinical history, and cohort assignment relied on those reports. This table comes from immunoSEQ multiplex PCR, and its TCRdb copy is limited to in-frame clones, with some not included. The profile shows hundreds of thousands of clones, nearly 90% of them singletons. This sequence originates from a woman between 50 and 59 years old who had been exposed to COVID-19. The sample consisted of PBMCs or T cells enriched from blood (not recorded which). The V gene is TRBV5-1, the J gene TRBJ2-5; D gene unclear. In DNA, the CDR3 is TGCGCCAGCAGCTTGGGTCGGAGTGGTGGAGAGACCCAGTACTTC. Its translation: CASSLGRSGGETQYF.